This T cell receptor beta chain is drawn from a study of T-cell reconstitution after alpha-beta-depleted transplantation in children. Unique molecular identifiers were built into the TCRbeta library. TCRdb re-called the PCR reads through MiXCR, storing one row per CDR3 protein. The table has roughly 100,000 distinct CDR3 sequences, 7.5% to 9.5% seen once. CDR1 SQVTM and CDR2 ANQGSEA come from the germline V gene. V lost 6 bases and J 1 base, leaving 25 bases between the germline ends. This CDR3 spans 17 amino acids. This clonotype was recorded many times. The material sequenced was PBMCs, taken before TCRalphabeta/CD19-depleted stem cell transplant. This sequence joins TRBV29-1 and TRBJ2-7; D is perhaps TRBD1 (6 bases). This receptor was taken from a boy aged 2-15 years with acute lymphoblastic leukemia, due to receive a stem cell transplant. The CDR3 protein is CSVERLPDRPGSYEQYF. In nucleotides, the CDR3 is TGCAGCGTCGAACGGTTGCCAGACAGGCCGGGTTCCTACGAGCAGTACTTC.